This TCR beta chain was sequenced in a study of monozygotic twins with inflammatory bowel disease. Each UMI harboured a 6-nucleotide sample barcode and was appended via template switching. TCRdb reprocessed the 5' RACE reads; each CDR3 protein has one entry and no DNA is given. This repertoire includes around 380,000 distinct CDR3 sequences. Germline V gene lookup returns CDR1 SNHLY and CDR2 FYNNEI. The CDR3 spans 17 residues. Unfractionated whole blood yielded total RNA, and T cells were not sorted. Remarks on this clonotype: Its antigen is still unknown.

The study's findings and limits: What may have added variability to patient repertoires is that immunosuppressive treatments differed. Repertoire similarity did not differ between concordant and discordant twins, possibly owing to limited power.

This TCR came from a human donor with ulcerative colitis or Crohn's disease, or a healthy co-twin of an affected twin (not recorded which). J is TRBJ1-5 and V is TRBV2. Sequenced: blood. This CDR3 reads CASSESVGFGGNQPQHF.